In its sample, the clone carrying this TCR beta chain was seen a few times. Its specificity is not known. A much larger clone lies one base from this, so it may be a read error. Time point specified: newly diagnosed GD, antithyroid drugs for less than 3 months. Construction of the TCR library relied on RNA isolated from PBMCs. A volume of roughly 8.4 milliliters of peripheral blood was collected in EDTA tubes. Germline trimming cut 7 bases from V and 6 bases from J; bases unmatched to any gene: 5. The length of the CDR3 is 12 residues. Germline CDR1 and CDR2: SNHLY and FYNNEI. This sample was taken from a study of regulatory T cells in long-lasting Graves disease. According to the study, TCR beta libraries were built with iRepertoire HTBI primers and CDR3-region Arm-PCR. TCRdb re-analysed the multiplex PCR reads in MiXCR, keeping a single row per CDR3 protein. Of about 540,000 distinct CDR3 sequences in the sample, roughly 14% were seen once.

Notes on the study in general: Persistent disease showed a preference for TRBV28, TRBJ1-2 and TRBJ2-5. Relative to new patients (under 1,000), persistent patients exhibited greater sharing of public clonotypes (approximately 2,700).

These same records also appear under a second study, on T cells in Graves' hyperthyroidism and ophthalmopathy. In that study: The HTBI primer set was used in a first-round RT-PCR of the TCR CDR3.

The receptor's source is a man aged 25-45 years with Graves disease. Material: peripheral blood mononuclear cells (PBMCs), obtained at new diagnosis, from a patient treated with antithyroid drugs. V and J are TRBV2 and TRBJ2-7, with 8 bases aligning to TRBD1. The CDR3 region has the DNA TGTGCCAGCACCGGACAGGGCCCCGAGCAGTACTTC. Encoded protein: CASTGQGPEQYF.